The rows below give T cell receptor beta chains drawn from one sample of a study of cytomegalovirus exposure and HLA in healthy donors. Sequenced by immunoSEQ multiplex PCR; TCRdb stores in-frame clones only, minus some. The sample holds about 110,000 clones; approximately 78% are singletons and the top ten take roughly 23%. Sample: PBMCs. The receptor source for this set is a man younger than 45 in good health and CMV-seropositive. Both conserved end residues are part of each CDR3. Fields, in order: J gene, clone size, D gene, V gene, CDR3 DNA, CDR3 protein. A D gene is named only where the DNA matches it firmly. Clone size is not always given. Where it is, it says once, few, many or a class for expanded clones.

TRBJ2-1 | - | - | TRBV30 | TGTGCCTGGAGCGCAGACAGATCTCTTAAGAGCTCCTACAATGAGCAGTTCTTC | CAWSADRSLKSSYNEQFF
TRBJ2-7 | - | TRBD2 | TRBV6-5 | TGTGCCAGCGGTTTAGCGGGGGGGCGCTACGAGCAGTACTTC | CASGLAGGRYEQYF
TRBJ1-5 | - | - | TRBV10-3 | TGTGCCATCAGTAGTCAGGGGTCCAATCAGCCCCAGCATTTT | CAISSQGSNQPQHF
TRBJ1-5 | - | - | TRBV18 | TGTGCCAGCTCACCCTTACATGGCCAGCCCCAGCATTTT | CASSPLHGQPQHF
TRBJ1-2 | - | - | TRBV2 | TGTGCCAGCAGTGATCTCAACAGGGCTAACTATGGCTACACCTTC | CASSDLNRANYGYTF
TRBJ1-1 | - | - | TRBV6-1 | TGTGCCAGCAGTGAATCCTCAGGGTGGACTGAAGCTTTCTTT | CASSESSGWTEAFF
TRBJ1-4 | - | TRBD1 | TRBV19 | TGTGCCAGTAGCCCCATGAGGGGGACAGGGTCGGAAAAACTGTTTTTT | CASSPMRGTGSEKLFF
TRBJ2-1 | few | TRBD1 | TRBV2 | TGTGCCAGCGGGGACAGGGGGGGTGGTGAGCAGTTCTTC | CASGDRGGGEQFF
TRBJ1-2 | - | TRBD1 | TRBV29-1 | TGCAGCGTTCCACTCACCGGGACAGGGCATGGCTACACCTTC | CSVPLTGTGHGYTF
TRBJ2-1 | - | - | TRBV2 | TGTGCCAGCAGTAATACTCAAGGGGTCGGAAATGAGCAGTTCTTC | CASSNTQGVGNEQFF
TRBJ2-7 | - | - | TRBV5-4 | TGTGCCAGCAGCTTGGGGCAGGGGAGAACCTACGAGCAGTACTTC | CASSLGQGRTYEQYF
TRBJ2-6 | - | - | TRBV29-1 | TGCAGCGCTGATCCTTCTGGGGCCAACGTCCTGACTTTC | CSADPSGANVLTF
TRBJ1-2 | - | TRBD1 | TRBV4-1 | TGCGCCAGCAGCCAACCAGGGGGCGTCTATGGCTACACCTTC | CASSQPGGVYGYTF
TRBJ2-7 | - | - | TRBV6-1 | TGTGCCAGCAGTGATATTTTACAGGGAAGGAACGAGCAGTACTTC | CASSDILQGRNEQYF
TRBJ1-2 | - | - | TRBV5-4 | TGTGCCAGCAGCCGTGGCCAGGGCGCCGCGATTTATGGCTACACCTTC | CASSRGQGAAIYGYTF
TRBJ2-1 | - | TRBD2 | TRBV6-6 | TGTGCCAGCAGTTTAAGCGGGAGGGCCAGGGATGAGCAGTTCTTC | CASSLSGRARDEQFF
TRBJ1-2 | - | - | TRBV28 | TGTGCCAGCAGTTTAAACAGGGCGGGTGGCTACACCTTC | CASSLNRAGGYTF
TRBJ1-5 | - | TRBD1 | TRBV29-1 | TGCAGCGTAGCTACAGGGGGCAATCAGCCCCAGCATTTT | CSVATGGNQPQHF
TRBJ1-3 | - | - | TRBV5-1 | TGCGCCAGCAGCTCTCAAACAGGGCCCCTGGAAAACACCATATATTTT | CASSSQTGPLENTIYF
TRBJ1-2 | - | TRBD1 | TRBV19 | TGTGCCAGTAGTCTAAGGATGGGTAGGACAGGCGATGGCTACACCTTC | CASSLRMGRTGDGYTF
TRBJ2-1 | - | - | TRBV10-2 | TGCGCCAGCAATAGCGCGGATTACAATGAGCAGTTCTTC | CASNSADYNEQFF